The 32 T cell receptor beta chains reported below all come from one sample, sequenced in a study of T cell repertoires in cytomegalovirus infection. TCRdb called the reads again in MiXCR, with one record for every CDR3 protein. The data show around 300,000 distinct CDR3 sequences, with 20% to 25% seen just once and approximately 20% held by the top ten. These receptors' antigens are unknown. The material sequenced was cultured PBMCs, taken from culture after CMV antigen stimulation. Receptors originate from a human donor in good health (CMV status not recorded). Some clones in this sample may be carry-over from other donors' samples.

This clonotype came up once. The V and J genes are TRBV24-1 and TRBJ2-1; D could derive from TRBD1 or TRBD2 (5 bases each). Germline V gives CDR1 KGHDR, CDR2 SFDVKD. This CDR3 has 13 amino acids. V shed 7 bases and J shed 3 bases, with 9 bases lying between them. CDR3 amino acids: CATRGDNYNEQFF. For the CDR3, the DNA is TGTGCCACCAGGGGGGATAACTACAATGAGCAGTTCTTC.

The chain is built from TRBV12-3 or TRBV12-4 and TRBJ2-5; D gene unclear. Trimming left V 6 bases short and J 2 bases short, with 10 bases between. CDR3 length: 13 residues. Here the CDR3 reads CASSVPGQETQYF. The CDR3 coding sequence is TGTGCCAGCAGCGTTCCCGGACAAGAGACCCAGTACTTC.

This clonotype was counted between two and nine times. J is TRBJ2-7 and V is TRBV19; 7 positions agree with TRBD1. This CDR3 contains 14 residues. The germline CDR1 and CDR2 sequences are LNHDA and SQIVND (reference sequence). V lost 0 bases, J lost 3 bases, and 2 bases stayed unmatched. The CDR3 loop is CASSIDYRGYEQYF. Here the CDR3 DNA reads TGTGCCAGTAGTATAGATTACAGGGGCTACGAGCAGTACTTC.

This clonotype was counted at least ten times. The gene calls are TRBV12-3 or TRBV12-4 and TRBJ2-3, with unresolved D. CDR3 length: 14 amino acids. The V end lost 2 bases, the J end lost 2 bases, and 8 bases lay between the germline ends. The CDR3 DNA reads TGTGCCAGCAGTTTATTGGTCAACACAGATACGCAGTATTTT. It encodes CASSLLVNTDTQYF.

This clonotype was found many times. The V call is TRBV7-9, the J call TRBJ2-5; 9 bases map to TRBD2. CDR1 is SEHNR, CDR2 FQNEAQ, per germline (reference sequence). Unmatched junction bases numbered 9, after V lost 3 bases and J lost 4 bases. The length of the CDR3 is 16 residues. The CDR3 reads CASSLSRGRAGETQYF. CDR3 sequence (DNA): TGTGCCAGCAGCTTGTCTCGCGGGAGGGCCGGAGAGACCCAGTACTTC. Full variable domain (rest looked up from reference TRBV7-9 and TRBJ2-5): DTGVSQNPRHKITKRGQNVTFRCDPISEHNRLYWYRQTLGQGPEFLTYFQNEAQLEKSRLLSDRFSAERPKGSFSTLEIQRTEQGDSAMYLCASSLSRGRAGETQYFGPGTRLLVL.

The V gene is TRBV12-3 or TRBV12-4, the J gene TRBJ2-6, with D hard to call. This CDR3 is 11 amino acids long. The CDR3 DNA reads TGTGTCAGTGGTGGGGCCAACGTCCTGACTTTC. Residues: CVSGGANVLTF.

This clonotype was recorded a few times. The J gene is TRBJ1-2, the V gene TRBV12-3 or TRBV12-4; a weak D match, TRBD1 (5 bases). V lost 5 bases to trimming and J lost 6 bases, with 13 bases between them. The CDR3 length is 13 residues. The CDR3 sequence is CASSPTVVHGYTF. CDR3 nucleotide sequence: TGTGCCAGCAGTCCGACAGTAGTCCATGGCTACACCTTC.

This clonotype appeared many times. At one boundary the junction diverges from the germline segment, which might be a read error. This chain uses TRBV7-7 with TRBJ2-2; D might be TRBD1 (6 bases). The CDR3 covers 15 residues. Germline V CDR1 and CDR2: SSHAT, FNYEAQ (reference sequence). The CDR3 DNA reads as TGTGCTAGCAGCTTAGGAACAGGGTCGGCCGGGGAGCTGTTTTTT. Its translation: CASSLGTGSAGELFF.

This clonotype was seen repeatedly, ten times or more. Written as DNA, the CDR3 is TGTGCCAGCAGCCAACCCCGTCCGGACAGGGGAATCACTGGGGCCAACGTCCTGACTTTC. Residues: CASSQPRPDRGITGANVLTF. The chain uses TRBV6-1 and TRBJ2-6, with 9 nucleotides matching TRBD1. Germline V gene data show CDR1 as MNHNS and CDR2 as SASEGT. V lost 6 bases and J lost 2; bases outside the gene matches: 17. The CDR3 consists of 20 residues.

The chain carries TRBV11-2 and TRBJ2-7, with D perhaps assigned TRBD1 or TRBD2 (5 bases each). The CDR3 runs 15 residues. From germline, CDR1 is SGHAT and CDR2 FQNNGV. The ends were cut back, 6 bases at V and 1 base at J, with 16 bases in the middle. Here the CDR3 DNA reads TGTGCCAGCAGTCCCGACAGCGGCTTTTCCTACGAGCAGTACGTC. Translation gives CASSPDSGFSYEQYV.

The chain recombines TRBV9 with TRBJ1-4; TRBD1 aligns across 9 bases. The CDR3 consists of 16 residues. V gave up 4 bases and J gave up 7 bases; unmatched junction bases: 11. Germline V gives CDR1 SGDLS, CDR2 YYNGEE. The CDR3 coding sequence is TGTGCCAGCAGCTTGGGGTTGAGGGACAGGGCTGAAAAACTGTTTTTT. Its protein is CASSLGLRDRAEKLFF.

This clonotype was recorded at least ten times. V is TRBV7-9 and J is TRBJ2-1; D possibly matches TRBD1 or TRBD2 (7 bases each). CDR1 is SEHNR, CDR2 FQNEAQ, per germline (reference sequence). The length of the CDR3 is 15 residues. Between the trimmed V and J ends, which lost 2 bases and 5 bases, there was a span of 13 bases. The CDR3 DNA is TGTGCCAGCAGCTTATATCAGGGGGGGGACAATGAGCAGTTCTTC. Translation gives CASSLYQGGDNEQFF.

This clonotype was seen at least ten times. The chain links TRBV7-9 to TRBJ2-1; D is unresolved. From germline, CDR1 is SEHNR and CDR2 FQNEAQ (reference sequence). The CDR3 totals 20 residues. V was shortened by 4 bases and J by 0 bases, with 25 bases between the two germline ends. This chain's CDR3 is CASSSPITKPTLSSYNEQFF. The CDR3 DNA reads as TGTGCCAGCAGCTCACCTATTACGAAACCCACTTTGAGCTCCTACAATGAGCAGTTCTTC. The variable domain in full, with the rest retrieved from reference TRBV7-9 and TRBJ2-1, is DTGVSQNPRHKITKRGQNVTFRCDPISEHNRLYWYRQTLGQGPEFLTYFQNEAQLEKSRLLSDRFSAERPKGSFSTLEIQRTEQGDSAMYLCASSSPITKPTLSSYNEQFFGPGTRLTVL.

This clonotype has only a few counts. This chain uses TRBV4-1 with TRBJ2-6; D might be TRBD1 (6 bases). Germline values: CDR1 MGHRA, CDR2 YSYEKL. The V and J ends lost 1 base and 0 bases respectively, with 16 bases between them. This CDR3 is 19 amino acids long. The chain's CDR3 is CASSQVGDRISSGANVLTF. The CDR3 coding sequence is TGCGCCAGCAGCCAAGTTGGAGACAGGATTTCCTCTGGGGCCAACGTCCTGACTTTC.

The rearrangement joins TRBV15 to TRBJ2-1, with 15 bases aligning to TRBD2. From germline, CDR1 is LNHNV and CDR2 YYDKDF (reference sequence). Trimming removed 2 bases from V and 5 bases from J; junction bases left unmatched: 10. The CDR3 covers 19 residues. CDR3 residues: CATSRSRTSGRVRDNEQFF. CDR3 DNA: TGTGCCACCAGCAGATCGAGGACTAGCGGGAGGGTCCGGGACAATGAGCAGTTCTTC.

The CDR3 DNA follows: TGTGCCAGCAGCGTAGACGGCGGGAGGACTGGCGGGGAGCTGTTTTTT. Its translation is CASSVDGGRTGGELFF. The V gene is TRBV9, the J gene TRBJ2-2; 8 bases match TRBD2. Germline-derived CDR1 and CDR2 are SGDLS and YYNGEE. The CDR3 is 16 amino acids. V lost 0 bases and J lost 7; bases outside the gene matches: 8. Looking up the rest from reference TRBV9 and TRBJ2-2 gives the full variable domain: DSGVTQTPKHLITATGQRVTLRCSPRSGDLSVYWYQQSLDQGLQFLIQYYNGEERAKGNILERFSAQQFPDLHSELNLSSLELGDSALYFCASSVDGGRTGGELFFGEGSRLTVL.

The chain recombines TRBV19 with TRBJ1-1; perhaps TRBD1 as D (5 bases). Germline V lookup: CDR1 LNHDA, CDR2 SQIVND (reference sequence). V lost 2 bases and J lost 3, with 7 bases in between. The CDR3 sequence is 13 residues long. The CDR3 loop reads CASSIQGDTEAFF. The CDR3, as DNA: TGTGCCAGTAGTATACAAGGGGACACTGAAGCTTTCTTT.

V is TRBV12-3 or TRBV12-4 and J is TRBJ2-7; a possible D gene is TRBD2 (5 bases). Trimming shortened V by 5 bases and J by 3 bases, and 8 bases separated the two germline ends. CDR3 length equals 12 residues. The CDR3 DNA reads TGTGCCAGCAGTCCCGACTACTACGAGCAGTACGTC. It codes for CASSPDYYEQYV.

This chain joins TRBV12-3 or TRBV12-4 and TRBJ2-1, with 13 bases that match TRBD2. The CDR3 totals 14 residues. With V trimmed by 5 bases and J by 9 bases, 4 bases remained unmatched. CDR3 loop: CASSRLAGGTEQFF. The CDR3 nucleotides read TGTGCCAGCAGTCGACTAGCGGGAGGCACTGAGCAGTTCTTC.

This clonotype showed up many times. The gene calls are TRBV7-2 and TRBJ1-2; TRBD1 aligns across 7 bases. The CDR3 spans 14 residues. Trimming took 5 bases from V and 4 from J; bases not matched to a gene: 7. Germline V gene data show CDR1 as SGHTA and CDR2 as FQGNSA. The DNA for the CDR3 is TGTGCCAGCAGCGGAGGACAGGCGTTCTATGGCTACACCTTC. Its protein product is CASSGGQAFYGYTF. Full variable domain (outside the CDR3, taken from reference TRBV7-2 and TRBJ1-2): GAGVSQSPSNKVTEKGKDVELRCDPISGHTALYWYRQSLGQGLEFLIYFQGNSAPDKSGLPSDRFSAERTGGSVSTLTIQRTQQEDSAVYLCASSGGQAFYGYTFGSGTRLTVV.

The genes are TRBV5-4 and TRBJ1-2; D perhaps matches TRBD1 (6 bases). The CDR3 has 14 residues. Germline CDR1 is SGHNT and CDR2 is YYREEE (reference sequence). Trimming removed 4 bases from V and 2 bases from J, with 12 bases in between. The CDR3 sequence: CASSAPTGNYGYTF. CDR3 bases: TGTGCCAGCAGCGCACCAACAGGGAACTATGGCTACACCTTC.

This clonotype was detected only a few times. The chain links TRBV7-8 to TRBJ2-3, with D hard to call. V dropped 3 bases and J dropped 2 bases, with 15 bases sitting between them. Germline V gives CDR1 SGHVS, CDR2 FQNEAQ. CDR3 length: 16 residues. The CDR3 DNA reads as TGTGCCAGCAGCTTTCTTGTAACGATAGACACAGATACGCAGTATTTT. It codes for CASSFLVTIDTDTQYF.

This clonotype was detected many times. V and J are TRBV7-2 and TRBJ2-5, with D unresolved. V lost 5 bases and J 2 bases, leaving 6 bases between the germline ends. There are 12 residues in the CDR3. The germline gives CDR1 SGHTA, CDR2 FQGNSA. CDR3: CASSLLQETQYF. The CDR3 DNA sequence: TGTGCCAGCAGCCTATTACAAGAGACCCAGTACTTC. Based on the CDR3 plus reference TRBV7-2 and TRBJ2-5, the full variable domain is GAGVSQSPSNKVTEKGKDVELRCDPISGHTALYWYRQSLGQGLEFLIYFQGNSAPDKSGLPSDRFSAERTGGSVSTLTIQRTQQEDSAVYLCASSLLQETQYFGPGTRLLVL.

The chain employs TRBV12-3 or TRBV12-4 and TRBJ2-2, with TRBD2 identical over 7 bases. The CDR3 runs 16 residues. J lost 1 base, V lost 6 bases, and 8 bases had no gene match. The CDR3 DNA sequence: TGTGCCAGCAGACAAGCCGGGAGGCAGAACACCGGGGAGCTGTTTTTT. It yields the protein CASRQAGRQNTGELFF.

The chain is built from TRBV20-1 and TRBJ2-7, with TRBD1 as a possible D gene (5 bases). The CDR3 covers 14 residues. The V end was cut by 5 bases, the J end by 2 bases, with 16 bases between. Per germline, CDR1 DFQATT and CDR2 SNEGSKA (reference sequence). The CDR3 DNA follows: TGCAGTGCTGTGGACACTTCAGGGCCCTACGAGCAGTACTTC. Its protein product is CSAVDTSGPYEQYF.

This chain joins TRBV6-2 or TRBV6-3 and TRBJ2-7; D is ambiguous. This CDR3 is 13 amino acids long. The germline V gene has CDR1 MNHEY and CDR2 SVGEGT. V was shortened by 2 bases and J by 6 bases, with 11 bases between the two germline ends. CDR3 sequence reads: CASSYKTVAEQYF. The DNA of the CDR3 is TGTGCCAGCAGTTACAAGACTGTAGCCGAGCAGTACTTC.

The chain recombines TRBV29-1 with TRBJ2-3; 14 positions agree with TRBD2. This CDR3 contains 14 residues. Germline assignment: CDR1 SQVTM and CDR2 ANQGSEA. V trimming: 4 bases; J trimming: 6 bases; junction bases outside the gene matches: 3. This CDR3 is CSVATSGRADTQYF. Here the CDR3 DNA reads TGCAGCGTTGCGACTAGCGGGAGGGCGGATACGCAGTATTTT.

This clonotype has just one count. The chain has TRBV5-4 and TRBJ1-3; a possible D gene is TRBD1 (5 bases). Deletions cut 1 base from V and 0 bases from J, with 8 bases between. CDR3 length: 15 residues. Germline lookup yields CDR1 SGHNT and CDR2 YYREEE (reference sequence). The DNA for the CDR3 is TGTGCCAGCAGCTTGTTTGGGGGCTCTGGAAACACCATATATTTT. Its translation is CASSLFGGSGNTIYF.

This clonotype showed up many times. The rearrangement links TRBV7-2 to TRBJ1-4; perhaps TRBD1 as D (6 bases). The CDR3 runs 15 residues. CDR1 is SGHTA and CDR2 is FQGNSA in the germline V gene. Trimming removed 4 bases at V and 8 bases at J, with 17 bases between. CDR3: CASSSGGQLGEKLFF. As DNA, the CDR3 is TGTGCCAGCAGCTCGGGGGGGCAGTTAGGAGAAAAACTGTTTTTT.

The V and J genes are TRBV4-3 and TRBJ2-3, with 9 bases lining up with TRBD1. CDR1 is LGHNA, CDR2 YSLEER, per germline. CDR3 size: 14 residues. The trim removed 4 bases at V and 8 bases at J, leaving 7 bases unmatched. The CDR3 bases are TGCGCCAGCAGCCGATCGGGACAGGGACCTACGCAGTATTTT. It encodes CASSRSGQGPTQYF.

This clonotype has ten or more counts. This chain uses TRBV7-8 with TRBJ1-1, with TRBD1 matching 7 bases. Germline loops: CDR1 SGHVS, CDR2 FQNEAQ. The CDR3 has 15 amino acids. J gave up 1 base and V 3 bases, and 5 bases lay outside the gene matches. CDR3 coding DNA: TGTGCCAGCAGCTTGGAGACAGGGAAGAACACTGAAGCTTTCTTT. It specifies CASSLETGKNTEAFF.

This clonotype was recorded only once. This chain joins TRBV6-5 and TRBJ2-5; TRBD2 matches at 10 bases. J was trimmed by 5 bases and V by 5 bases; bases with no gene match: 8. The CDR3 length is 15 residues. Germline loops: CDR1 MNHEY, CDR2 SVGAGI. CDR3 DNA sequence: TGTGCCAGCAGTGCGCTAGCGGGAGAGAGGGAGACCCAGTACTTC. This encodes CASSALAGERETQYF.